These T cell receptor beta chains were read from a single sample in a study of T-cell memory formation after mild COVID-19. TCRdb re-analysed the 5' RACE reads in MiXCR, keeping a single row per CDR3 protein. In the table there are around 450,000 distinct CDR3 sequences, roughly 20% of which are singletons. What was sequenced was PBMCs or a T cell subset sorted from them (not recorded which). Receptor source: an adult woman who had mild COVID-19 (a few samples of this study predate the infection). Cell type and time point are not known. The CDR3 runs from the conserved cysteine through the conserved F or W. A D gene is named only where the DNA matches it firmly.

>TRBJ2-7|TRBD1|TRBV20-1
CSARAPQGAKAEQYF
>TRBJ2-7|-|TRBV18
CASSPFQGMAYEQYF
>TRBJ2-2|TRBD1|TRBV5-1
CASSLRTGDTGELFF
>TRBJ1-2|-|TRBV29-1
CSVFGGEGYTF
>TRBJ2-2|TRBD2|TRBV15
CATRVVAGTGELFF
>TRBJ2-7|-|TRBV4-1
CASSPRDYYEQYF
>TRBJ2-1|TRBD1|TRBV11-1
CASSEQGGEQFF
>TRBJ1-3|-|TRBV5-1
CASSEAPGRGNTIYF
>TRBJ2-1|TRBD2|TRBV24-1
CATRESGGGYNEQFF
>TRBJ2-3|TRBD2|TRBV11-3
CASSLGTSLTDTQYF
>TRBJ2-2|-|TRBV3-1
CASSQVLGNTGELFF
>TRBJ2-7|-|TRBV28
CASSYLTGVTYEQYF
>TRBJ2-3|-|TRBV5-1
CASSLLEGGTDTQYF
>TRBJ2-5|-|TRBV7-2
CASSLGARPQETQYF
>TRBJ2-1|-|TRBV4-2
CASSHVGTQRDEQFF
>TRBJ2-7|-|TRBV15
CATSRDLWTPGLPYEQYF
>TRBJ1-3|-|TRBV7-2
CASSPDSATGNTIYF
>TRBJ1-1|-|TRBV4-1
CASSQAALPRAEAFF
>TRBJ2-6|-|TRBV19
CASRTIGSGANVLTF
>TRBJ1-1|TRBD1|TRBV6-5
CASSYGQGRGNTEAFF
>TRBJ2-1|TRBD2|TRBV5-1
CASSLAPGLAGGYNEQFF
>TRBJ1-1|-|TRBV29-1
CSVGSITEAFF
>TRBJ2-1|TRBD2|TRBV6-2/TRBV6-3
CASSKPGTSGLEQFF
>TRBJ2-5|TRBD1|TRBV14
CASSPIQGAKEETQYF
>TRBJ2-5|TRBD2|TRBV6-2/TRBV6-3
CASRKGLAGIMETQYF
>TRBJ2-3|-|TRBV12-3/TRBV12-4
CASSFPTGTDTQYF
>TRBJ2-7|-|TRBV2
CASSDTPGHSYEQYF
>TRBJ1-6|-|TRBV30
CAWSVGGTRRTDSPLHF
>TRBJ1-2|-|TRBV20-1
CSARPPRAYLNYGYTF
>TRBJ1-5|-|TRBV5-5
CASSLEGGLREPQHF
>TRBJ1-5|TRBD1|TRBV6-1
CASERDRGYQPQHF
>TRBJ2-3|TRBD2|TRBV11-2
CASSSPGLAGGPDTQYF
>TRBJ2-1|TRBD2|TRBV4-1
CASSQVGTSGNEQFF